This T cell receptor (beta chain) was captured in a study of T cells after yellow fever vaccination. About the study: Fractions of limited cellularity were prepared by means of SMART-Seq v4 Ultra Low Input. Study-level findings and limits: Reappearance after the booster was seen for most primary-vaccination clones, at 95% to 97% CD4 and 70% to 90% CD8.

Worth noting for this clonotype: Its antigen remains unidentified.

UMIs were added to TCR cDNA along with a universal primer site when it was made by 5'RACE template switching. TCRdb passed the 5' RACE reads through MiXCR, listing each CDR3 protein once. The sample consists of fewer than 500,000 distinct CDR3 sequences, about 19% of them appearing once. The CDR3 runs 11 residues. V gave up 2 bases and J gave up 7 bases, with 5 bases separating them. Germline lookup yields CDR1 LNHDA and CDR2 SQIVND (reference sequence). The chain links TRBV19 to TRBJ1-1; D not resolved. Sequencing was performed on PBMCs, taken before the yellow fever booster vaccination. This clonotype originated in a man between 18 and 35 years old who received the YFV17D yellow fever vaccine. The CDR3 DNA sequence: TGTGCCAGTAGTATATGGGATGAAGCTTTCTTT. This gives the protein CASSIWDEAFF.